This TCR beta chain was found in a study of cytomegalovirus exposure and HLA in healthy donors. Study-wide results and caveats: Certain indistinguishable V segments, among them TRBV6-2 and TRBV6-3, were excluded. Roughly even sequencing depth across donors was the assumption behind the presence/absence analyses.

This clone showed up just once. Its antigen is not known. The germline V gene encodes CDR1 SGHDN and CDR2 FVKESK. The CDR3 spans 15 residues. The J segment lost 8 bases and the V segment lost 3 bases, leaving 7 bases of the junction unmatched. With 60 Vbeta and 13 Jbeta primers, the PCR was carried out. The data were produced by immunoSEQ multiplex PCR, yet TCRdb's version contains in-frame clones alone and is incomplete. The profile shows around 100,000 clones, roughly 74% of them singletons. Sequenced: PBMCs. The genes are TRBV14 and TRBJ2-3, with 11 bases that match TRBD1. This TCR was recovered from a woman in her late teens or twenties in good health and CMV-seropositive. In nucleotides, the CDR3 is TGTGCCAGCAGCCATTTAGGACAGGGGGCAGGTACGCAGTATTTT. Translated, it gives CASSHLGQGAGTQYF.